A single count supports the clone carrying this T cell receptor (beta chain). V lost 3 bases, J lost 2 bases, and 8 bases stayed unmatched. The V gene's germline CDR1 is SQVTM and CDR2 ANQGSEA. This CDR3 comprises 15 residues. Some clones are missing from TCRdb's copy, which holds only in-frame ones; the method was immunoSEQ multiplex PCR. This sample has roughly 86,000 clones, with over 80% found just once. The source of the sample is a study of radiation and T cells in renal cell carcinoma. Documented time point: blood 4 weeks post-SBRT, at nephrectomy. The treatment was: 15 Gy SBRT to primary tumor, nephrectomy 4 weeks later.

This material consisted of blood, taken from a patient whose treatment included radiotherapy and nephrectomy. V usage is TRBV29-1 and J usage is TRBJ2-3, with TRBD2 identical over 7 bases. The origin of this receptor is a man aged 50 to 59 with renal cell carcinoma. The chain's CDR3 is CSVDQRGGFTDTQYF. CDR3 nucleotide sequence: TGCAGCGTTGACCAAAGGGGAGGGTTCACAGATACGCAGTATTTT.